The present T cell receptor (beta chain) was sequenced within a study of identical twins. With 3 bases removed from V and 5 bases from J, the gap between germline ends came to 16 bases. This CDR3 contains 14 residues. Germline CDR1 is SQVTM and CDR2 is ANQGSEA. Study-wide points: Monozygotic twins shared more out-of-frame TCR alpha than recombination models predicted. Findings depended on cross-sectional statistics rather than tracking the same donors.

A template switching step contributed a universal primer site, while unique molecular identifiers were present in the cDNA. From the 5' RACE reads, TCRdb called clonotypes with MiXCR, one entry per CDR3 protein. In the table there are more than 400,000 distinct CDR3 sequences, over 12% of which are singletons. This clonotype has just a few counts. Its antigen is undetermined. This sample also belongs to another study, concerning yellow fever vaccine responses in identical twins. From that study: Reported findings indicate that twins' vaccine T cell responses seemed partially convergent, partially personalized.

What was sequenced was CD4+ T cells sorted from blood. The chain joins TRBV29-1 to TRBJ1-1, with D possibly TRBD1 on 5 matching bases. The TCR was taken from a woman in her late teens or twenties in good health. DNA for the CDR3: TGCAGCGTTGACGCCGGACATCGATGGACTGAAGCTTTCTTT. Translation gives CSVDAGHRWTEAFF.